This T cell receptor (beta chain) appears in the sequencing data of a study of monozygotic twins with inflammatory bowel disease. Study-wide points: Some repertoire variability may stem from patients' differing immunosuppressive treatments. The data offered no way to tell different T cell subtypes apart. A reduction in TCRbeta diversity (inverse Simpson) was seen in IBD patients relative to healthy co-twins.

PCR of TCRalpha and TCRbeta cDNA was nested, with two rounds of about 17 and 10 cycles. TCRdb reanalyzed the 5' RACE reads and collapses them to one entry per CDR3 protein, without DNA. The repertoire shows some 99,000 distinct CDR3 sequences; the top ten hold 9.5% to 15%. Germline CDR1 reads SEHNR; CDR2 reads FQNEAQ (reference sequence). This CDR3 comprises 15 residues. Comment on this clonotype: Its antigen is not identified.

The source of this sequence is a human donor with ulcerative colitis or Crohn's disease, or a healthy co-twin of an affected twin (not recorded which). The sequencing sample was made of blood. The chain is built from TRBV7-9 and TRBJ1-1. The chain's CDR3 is CASSWTDRAGTEAFF. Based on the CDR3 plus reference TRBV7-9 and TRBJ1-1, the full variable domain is DTGVSQNPRHKITKRGQNVTFRCDPISEHNRLYWYRQTLGQGPEFLTYFQNEAQLEKSRLLSDRFSAERPKGSFSTLEIQRTEQGDSAMYLCASSWTDRAGTEAFFGQGTRLTVV.